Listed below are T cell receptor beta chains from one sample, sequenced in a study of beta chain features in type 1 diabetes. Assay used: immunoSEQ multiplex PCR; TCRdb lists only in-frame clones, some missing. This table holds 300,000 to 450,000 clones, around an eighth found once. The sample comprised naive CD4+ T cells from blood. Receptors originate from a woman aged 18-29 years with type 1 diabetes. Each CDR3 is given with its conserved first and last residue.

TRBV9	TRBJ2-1	CASSYRGTGDGNEQFF
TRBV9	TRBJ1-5	CASSFQGDQPQHF
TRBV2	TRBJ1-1	CASRQDSSGEAFF
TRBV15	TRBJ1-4	CATSRGPGKVNEKLFF
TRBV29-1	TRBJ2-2	CSGLHPKRGGPGELFF
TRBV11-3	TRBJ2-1	CASSATGSNEQFF
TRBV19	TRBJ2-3	CASSPRTTYTDTQYF
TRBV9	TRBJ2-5	CASSVDARVGETQYF
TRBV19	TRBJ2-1	CASNALGIKDLNEQFF
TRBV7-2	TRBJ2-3	CASSPQTSASDTQYF
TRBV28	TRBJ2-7	CASSTSGEMQYF
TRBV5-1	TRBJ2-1	CASSTGGYNEQFF
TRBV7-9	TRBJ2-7	CASSLTGTSGRHEQYF
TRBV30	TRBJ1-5	CAWKGALSNQPQHF
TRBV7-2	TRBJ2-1	CASSPADRVGEQFF
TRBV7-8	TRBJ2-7	CASSLARTSGDEQYF
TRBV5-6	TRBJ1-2	CASSLGGGQGYTF
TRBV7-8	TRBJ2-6	CASSRQRGSGANVLTF
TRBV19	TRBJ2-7	CASSSRGEQYF
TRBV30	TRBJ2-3	CAWDEGVTDTQYF
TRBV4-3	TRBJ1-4	CASSQRANEKLFF
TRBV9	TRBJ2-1	CASSVRGGFDEQFF
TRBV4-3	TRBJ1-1	CASSSNGAMNTEAFF
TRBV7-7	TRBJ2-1	CASSLQLAGVGEQFF
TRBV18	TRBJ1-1	CASSSRWLTEAFF
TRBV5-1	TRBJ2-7	CASSTDRGNYEQYF
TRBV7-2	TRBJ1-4	CASSLAGSGEKLFF
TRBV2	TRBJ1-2	CASSEVRDSGGYTF
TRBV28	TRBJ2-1	CASRPGGPYNEQFF
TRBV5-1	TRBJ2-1	CASSLRGRENEQFF
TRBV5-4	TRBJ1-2	CASSSMLTGFEGYTF
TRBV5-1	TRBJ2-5	CASSGGTSGSGTQYF
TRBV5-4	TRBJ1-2	CASSAAGTDYGYTF
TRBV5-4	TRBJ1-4	CASSLRGGAFDEKLFF
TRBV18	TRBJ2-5	CASSPTVTQETQYF
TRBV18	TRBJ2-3	CASSPRPSGTTDTQYF
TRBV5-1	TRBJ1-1	CASSHRDDTEAFF
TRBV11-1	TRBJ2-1	CASSLGLAGEIDEQFF
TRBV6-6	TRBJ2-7	CASSVQQGPYEQYF
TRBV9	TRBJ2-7	CASSVGPVPSYEQYF
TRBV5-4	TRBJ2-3	CASSFQGEDTQYF
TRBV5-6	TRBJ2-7	CASSHLAGSSYEQYF
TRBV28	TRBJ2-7	CAFTGTSGTYEQYF
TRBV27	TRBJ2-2	CASSSTWGELFF
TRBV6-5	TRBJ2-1	CASSRTRSEQFF
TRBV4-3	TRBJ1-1	CASSQGVGGTEAFF
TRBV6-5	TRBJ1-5	CASSYQRGSNQPQHF
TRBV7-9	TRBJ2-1	CATRLAGSYNEQFF
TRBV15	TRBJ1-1	CATSRDGRLGEAFF
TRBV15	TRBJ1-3	CATSRDPRGTGNTIYF
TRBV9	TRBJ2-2	CASSKPRGTSGGPGELFF
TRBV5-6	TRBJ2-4	CASSLLGGQNIQYF
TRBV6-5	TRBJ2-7	CASSYRTSGPYEQYF
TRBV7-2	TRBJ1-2	CASSLEVIRTGGYTF
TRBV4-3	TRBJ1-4	CASRGQGATNEKLFF
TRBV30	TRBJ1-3	CAWGTGGNTIYF
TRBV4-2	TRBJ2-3	CASSQELAGATDTQYF
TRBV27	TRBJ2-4	CASSFFSWDRGPHIQYF